This T cell receptor beta chain was documented in a study of CD4 T cells in relation to SARS-CoV-2 and coronaviruses. Points from the study as a whole: Crossreactivity was assessed only for spike protein, not other viral proteins. In around 60% of donors, memory CD4+ clonotypes crossrecognized SARS-CoV-2 and at least one common cold coronavirus spike.

Naive and memory CD4+ T cells were separated from cryopreserved PBMCs. Naive or memory CD4+ cells were cultured 1:1 with T cell-depleted PBMCs plus CEF. On this clone: Its cognate antigen is unknown.

TCRdb's table, derived via immunoSEQ multiplex PCR, lists solely in-frame clones and lacks some. The table includes about 39,000 clones, about four fifths detected once. The germline gives CDR1 LNHDA, CDR2 SQIVND (reference sequence). The junction had 15 bases not matched to a gene; V was cut back by 10 bases and J by 4 bases. This CDR3 spans 15 amino acids. The chain couples TRBV19 to TRBJ1-1; 7 bases agree with TRBD1. This TCR was sampled from an adult with COVID-19. The material sequenced was naive CD4+ T cells from PBMCs, cultured in vitro. Subset indicated: naive CD4+ T cells isolated by negative enrichment. This CDR3 is CATHPGDRAFTEAFF. The DNA of the CDR3 is TGTGCCACTCACCCCGGCGACAGGGCGTTCACTGAAGCTTTCTTT.